This T cell receptor (beta chain) was obtained from a study of blood T cell repertoires in COVID-19. The overall study: The United States, Italy and Spain supplied acute and convalescent COVID-19 samples.

In germline, CDR1 is SNHLY, CDR2 FYNNEI. This CDR3 region has 15 residues. V gave up 4 bases and J gave up 0 bases; unmatched junction bases: 5. The Seattle patients, enrolled during active infection, were followed longitudinally. Sequencing used immunoSEQ multiplex PCR; TCRdb keeps in-frame clones, though not all of them. The data show 250,000 to 300,000 clones, approximately 86% seen once. The specimen sequenced was peripheral blood. The sequence derives from a woman between 65 and 79 years old with COVID-19, enrolled during active disease. The chain uses TRBV2 and TRBJ1-2, with 7 bases matching TRBD1. As DNA, the CDR3 is TGTGCCAGCAGTGTTCCCGGGACAGCTAACTATGGCTACACCTTC. Translated: CASSVPGTANYGYTF.